This T cell receptor (beta chain) was sequenced in a study of human T cells and chemical hapten exposure. At the level of the study: On about 2 cm by about 2 cm of upper inner arm skin, sensitization was performed with 2% DPC. Patients were given diphenylcyclopropenone on the scalp weekly across the roughly 25-week study. Affected patients, primarily female, had alopecia areata, totalis or universalis.

Study-wide points: Expanded TCRs made up significantly more big CDR3 similarity clusters than controls did.

The library put unique molecular identifiers onto individual cDNA molecules. TCRdb redid the calling of the reads with MiXCR, one entry per CDR3 protein. The sample shows under 5,500 distinct CDR3 sequences, roughly 50% of them seen only once. In the case of this clonotype: Its antigen is undetermined.

The CDR3 totals 15 residues. As for treatment: therapeutic diphenylcyclopropenone sensitization with weekly scalp DPC. The source of this sequence is an adult with alopecia areata. Some clones in this sample may be carry-over from other donors' samples. This table probably holds off-target reads from a library built for another chain. This sample comprised whole blood, obtained before DPC sensitization or 2, 6, or about 24 weeks after (not recorded which). V usage is TRBV21-1 and J usage is TRBJ2-7; the D call TRBD1 from the table was never checked on the DNA. TRBV21-1 is classified as a pseudogene. CDR3 loop: CASAPLNNSPYEQYF. The CDR3 DNA reads as TGTGCCAGCGCCCCTCTCAACAATTCGCCCTACGAGCAGTACTTC.